A selection of T cell receptor beta chains follows, all from one sample in a study of T cell responses to AZD1222 COVID-19 vaccine. The table came from immunoSEQ multiplex PCR; TCRdb's copy has only in-frame clones and leaves some out. This table has approximately 140,000 clones, less than 95% appearing once. The sample in question was peripheral blood, obtained on day 0 of AZD1222 vaccination. These receptors all come from an adult in good health. The CDR3 runs from the conserved cysteine through the conserved F or W. D genes are given only for firm matches. The size entry is marked missing in some rows and otherwise reads once, few, many or a size class.

clone size	V gene	J gene	D gene	CDR3 protein	CDR3 DNA
NA	TRBV9	TRBJ2-1	TRBD2	CASTVGREDPYNEQFF	TGTGCCAGCACCGTTGGGCGGGAGGACCCCTACAATGAGCAGTTCTTC
NA	TRBV7-8	TRBJ1-5	NA	CASSILTNQPQHF	TGTGCCAGCAGCATCCTGACCAATCAGCCCCAGCATTTT
NA	TRBV25-1	TRBJ2-3	TRBD2	CASIPAGGTDTQYF	TGTGCCAGCATTCCCGCGGGAGGGACAGATACGCAGTATTTT
NA	TRBV5-1	TRBJ2-5	NA	CASSFLGETQYF	TGCGCCAGCAGCTTCCTAGGGGAGACCCAGTACTTC
NA	TRBV18	TRBJ1-2	TRBD1	CASSPQWDRANYGYTF	TGTGCCAGCTCACCTCAGTGGGACAGGGCTAACTATGGCTACACCTTC
NA	TRBV14	TRBJ2-2	NA	CASSQAMWSGPGNTGELFF	TGTGCCAGCAGCCAAGCAATGTGGTCCGGTCCCGGGAACACCGGGGAGCTGTTTTTT
NA	TRBV24-1	TRBJ1-2	NA	CATSDSRGLLPYGYTF	TGTGCCACCAGTGATTCACGGGGGTTGCTACCTTATGGCTACACCTTC
NA	TRBV23-1	TRBJ2-2	TRBD1	CASRPGQGNTGELFF	TGCGCCAGCAGACCGGGACAGGGTAACACCGGGGAGCTGTTTTTT
NA	TRBV6-2/TRBV6-3	TRBJ1-4	NA	CASSYSSQGEKLFF	TGTGCCAGCAGTTACTCGAGCCAGGGCGAAAAACTGTTTTTT
NA	TRBV18	TRBJ2-5	TRBD2	CASSPGTSGAQETQYF	TGTGCCAGCTCACCTGGGACTAGCGGGGCGCAAGAGACCCAGTACTTC
NA	TRBV18	TRBJ1-1	NA	CASSPGENTEAFF	TGTGCCAGCTCACCCGGAGAAAACACTGAAGCTTTCTTT
NA	TRBV5-6	TRBJ1-4	TRBD1	CASSQRTGTNEKLFF	TGTGCCAGCAGCCAACGGACAGGAACTAATGAAAAACTGTTTTTT
NA	TRBV14	TRBJ1-2	NA	CASSPKTYGLNYGYTF	TGTGCCAGCAGCCCAAAGACATATGGGCTTAACTATGGCTACACCTTC
NA	TRBV6-5	TRBJ2-1	NA	CASSYLPETYNEQFF	TGTGCCAGCAGTTACCTCCCGGAGACCTACAATGAGCAGTTCTTC
NA	TRBV3-1/TRBV3-2	TRBJ1-6	NA	CASSQAGGLWGGNSPLHF	TGTGCCAGCAGCCAAGCCGGCGGGCTATGGGGGGGCAATTCACCCCTCCACTTT
NA	TRBV10-1	TRBJ2-3	NA	CASGAGGTDTQYF	TGCGCCAGCGGTGCAGGGGGCACAGATACGCAGTATTTT
NA	TRBV18	TRBJ1-3	NA	CASSPTERPGNTIYF	TGTGCCAGCTCACCAACGGAGCGTCCGGGAAACACCATATATTTT
NA	TRBV30	TRBJ1-4	NA	CAWSGGQKLFF	TGTGCCTGGAGTGGGGGGCAAAAACTGTTTTTT
NA	TRBV10-3	TRBJ1-1	NA	CATTGLNTEAFF	TGTGCCACTACAGGGTTGAACACTGAAGCTTTCTTT
once	TRBV10-3	TRBJ1-1	TRBD1	CAISELPGTGGYYTEAFF	TGTGCCATCAGTGAGCTCCCCGGGACAGGGGGTTATTATACTGAAGCTTTCTTT
NA	TRBV2	TRBJ1-1	TRBD1	CASRPGTGRTEAFF	TGTGCCAGCCGGCCGGGGACAGGGAGAACTGAAGCTTTCTTT
NA	TRBV18	TRBJ2-5	NA	CASSPQGLSETQYF	TGTGCCAGCTCACCACAGGGGTTGTCGGAGACCCAGTACTTC
NA	TRBV19	TRBJ2-3	TRBD1	CASSDRGQPDTQYF	TGTGCCAGTAGCGACAGGGGGCAGCCAGATACGCAGTATTTT
NA	TRBV3-1/TRBV3-2	TRBJ2-3	NA	CASSQEGGSTDTQYF	TGTGCCAGCAGCCAAGAGGGCGGTAGCACAGATACGCAGTATTTT
NA	TRBV7-9	TRBJ1-2	NA	CASSLAGEPPNYGYTF	TGTGCCAGCAGCTTAGCGGGGGAACCCCCTAATTATGGCTACACCTTC
NA	TRBV24-1	TRBJ2-1	NA	CATSTLRGEQFF	TGTGCCACCAGCACCCTGCGGGGTGAGCAGTTCTTC
NA	TRBV6-1	TRBJ2-3	NA	CASSEWTDTQYF	TGTGCCAGCAGTGAGTGGACAGATACGCAGTATTTT
NA	TRBV19	TRBJ2-2	NA	CASSWTVSATGELFF	TGTGCCAGTAGTTGGACAGTATCTGCGACCGGGGAGCTGTTTTTT
NA	TRBV4-2	TRBJ2-6	NA	CASSQVGSSGANVLTF	TGTGCCAGCAGCCAAGTAGGGTCTTCTGGGGCCAACGTCCTGACTTTC
NA	TRBV5-1	TRBJ2-5	NA	CASSLEGAGALQETQYF	TGCGCCAGCAGCTTGGAAGGCGCGGGGGCCTTGCAAGAGACCCAGTACTTC
NA	TRBV4-1	TRBJ1-5	NA	CASSPDRSNQPQHF	TGCGCCAGCAGCCCAGACAGGTCTAATCAGCCCCAGCATTTT
NA	TRBV7-3	TRBJ2-1	NA	CASSLGGNSDNEQFF	TGTGCCAGCAGCTTGGGCGGGAATTCCGACAATGAGCAGTTCTTC
once	TRBV6-1	TRBJ2-4	TRBD2	CASSVLREGPWSVIQYF	TGTGCCAGCAGTGTTCTGCGGGAGGGCCCTTGGTCTGTCATTCAGTACTTC
few	TRBV2	TRBJ2-1	NA	CASSEALRDPLKQFF	TGTGCCAGCAGTGAAGCGCTTCGGGACCCGCTTAAGCAGTTCTTC
NA	TRBV28	TRBJ1-5	NA	CASNAAYSNQPQHF	TGTGCCAGCAACGCAGCATATAGCAATCAGCCCCAGCATTTT
NA	TRBV5-4	TRBJ1-2	NA	CASSASAGQSYGYTF	TGTGCCAGCAGCGCCTCGGCAGGGCAGAGCTATGGCTACACCTTC
NA	TRBV7-2	TRBJ2-1	TRBD2	CASSFDGEGYNEQFF	TGTGCCAGCAGCTTTGATGGGGAGGGTTACAATGAGCAGTTCTTC